Following are 19 T cell receptor beta chains from one sample sequenced in a study of OX40 agonist ivuxolimab in advanced cancers. The assay was immunoSEQ multiplex PCR, and TCRdb's table has in-frame clones only and misses some. The repertoire holds about 93,000 clones, with 92% as singletons. The sequenced sample was CD4+ or CD8+ T cells sorted from blood, obtained in a trial of the OX40 agonist ivuxolimab. The source of these receptors is an adult with an advanced solid tumor such as melanoma, head and neck, liver or kidney cancer.

The CDR3 DNA is TGCAGCGTTTTGGGGAGTGGGGGCTACTATGGCTACACCTTC. Translating it yields CSVLGSGGYYGYTF. V gene TRBV29-1 combines with J gene TRBJ1-2; a weak D match, TRBD1 (6 bases). V dropped 5 bases and J dropped 3 bases, with 16 bases sitting between them. This CDR3 is 14 amino acids long. CDR1 and CDR2 from the germline V gene are SQVTM and ANQGSEA.

CDR3 DNA: TGCGCCAGCAGCTTGGAGGGTACGGCCTACGAGCAGTACTTC. Protein product: CASSLEGTAYEQYF. V gene TRBV5-1 combines with J gene TRBJ2-7; no reliable D call. The V end was cut by 0 bases, the J end by 2 bases, with 9 bases between. CDR3 length: 14 residues. Per germline, CDR1 SGHRS and CDR2 YFSETQ.

The chain links TRBV6-5 to TRBJ1-2, with 8 bases lining up with TRBD1. CDR1 and CDR2 (germline): MNHEY, SVGAGI. V was clipped by 6 bases and J by 6 bases; unmatched bases: 12. This CDR3 is 15 amino acids long. The DNA of the CDR3 is TGTGCCAGCAGCTCCGACAGGGGTACGAGCCATGGCTACACCTTC. Protein: CASSSDRGTSHGYTF.

The rearrangement uses TRBV28 and TRBJ1-6; 7 bases agree with TRBD1. The V and J ends lost 4 bases and 11 bases, in that order; junction bases with no gene match: 8. Looked up from germline, CDR1 is MDHEN and CDR2 is SYDVKM. There are 14 residues in the CDR3. CDR3 bases: TGTGCCAGCAGTTCCCCGCCACAGGGGACACCCCTCCACTTT. Protein: CASSSPPQGTPLHF.

V and J are TRBV30 and TRBJ2-2; weak D call: TRBD1 (6 bases). Per germline, CDR1 GTSNPN and CDR2 SVGIG (reference sequence). V was pared by 5 bases and J by 6 bases, with 10 bases between. This CDR3 region has 12 residues. The CDR3 here is CAWRGGPGELFF. The CDR3 DNA reads TGTGCCTGGCGAGGGGGTCCCGGGGAGCTGTTTTTT.

The chain employs TRBV9 and TRBJ2-3, with D possibly TRBD2 on 6 matching bases. The CDR3 runs 15 residues. The germline CDR1 and CDR2 sequences are SGDLS and YYNGEE. The V end lost 0 bases, the J end lost 2 bases, and 10 bases lay between the germline ends. CDR3 coding DNA: TGTGCCAGCAGCGTAGTCCCTAGCGTCACAGATACGCAGTATTTT. This translates into CASSVVPSVTDTQYF.

J is TRBJ2-6 and V is TRBV5-8, with D unclear. Between the trimmed V and J ends, which lost 6 bases and 8 bases, there was a span of 15 bases. Germline CDR1 is SGHTS and CDR2 is YDEGEE. The CDR3 extends over 14 amino acids. Here the CDR3 DNA reads TGTGCCAGCACCCGGATCAGTGCCCCCAACGTCCTGACTTTC. As protein: CASTRISAPNVLTF.

The genes are TRBV11-3 and TRBJ1-1, with D perhaps matching TRBD1 (5 bases). V lost 7 bases and J 3 bases, leaving 18 bases between the germline ends. CDR3 length equals 15 residues. Germline V gene data show CDR1 as SGHNT and CDR2 as YENEEA. CDR3 loop: CASTTLSGVYTEAFF. Here the CDR3 DNA reads TGTGCCAGCACCACACTTTCGGGGGTGTACACTGAAGCTTTCTTT.

The chain employs TRBV11-2 and TRBJ1-6, with 8 nucleotides matching TRBD1. J gave up 7 bases and V 3 bases, and 2 bases lay outside the gene matches. Germline V gene lookup returns CDR1 SGHAT and CDR2 FQNNGV. The CDR3 is 14 residues long. The CDR3 bases are TGTGCCAGCAGCTTCTGGACAGGGAATTCACCCCTCCACTTT. This sequence encodes CASSFWTGNSPLHF.

This sequence joins TRBV6-5 and TRBJ1-2, with 8 positions matching TRBD1. The CDR3 spans 14 residues. Per the germline V gene, CDR1 is MNHEY and CDR2 is SVGAGI. V dropped 3 bases and J dropped 8; count of bases not matched to a gene: 8. In nucleotides, the CDR3 is TGTGCCAGCAGTTATCTCGACAGGGGCGAGGGCTACACCTTC. It translates to CASSYLDRGEGYTF.

The chain has TRBV20-1 and TRBJ2-7; D is unresolved. The ends were cut back, 3 bases at V and 7 bases at J, with 4 bases in the middle. This CDR3 is built from 9 residues. Germline V gene data show CDR1 as DFQATT and CDR2 as SNEGSKA (reference sequence). CDR3 protein: CSASQEQYF. CDR3 sequence (DNA): TGCAGTGCTAGTCAGGAGCAGTACTTC.

This sequence joins TRBV11-2 and TRBJ1-1; the D is unclear. Trimming removed 1 base at V and 1 base at J, with 10 bases between. Germline V gene lookup returns CDR1 SGHAT and CDR2 FQNNGV. This CDR3 has 15 amino acids. CDR3 in amino acids: CASSLVGLKNTEAFF. The CDR3 nucleotides are TGTGCCAGCAGCTTAGTCGGACTGAAGAACACTGAAGCTTTCTTT.

The rearrangement joins TRBV27 to TRBJ2-2; D not resolved. The ends were cut back, 2 bases at V and 2 bases at J, with 6 bases in the middle. The CDR3 runs to 14 residues. Germline assignment: CDR1 MNHEY and CDR2 SMNVEV (reference sequence). Here the CDR3 reads CASSLRENTGELFF. The CDR3 DNA sequence: TGTGCCAGCAGTTTAAGGGAAAACACCGGGGAGCTGTTTTTT.

The rearrangement joins TRBV27 to TRBJ2-7; 13 bases align to TRBD2. The CDR3 consists of 16 residues. Germline assignment: CDR1 MNHEY and CDR2 SMNVEV (reference sequence). Germline trimming cut 5 bases from V and 1 base from J; bases unmatched to any gene: 5. The DNA for the CDR3 is TGTGCCAGCAGTCCGAAGGGACTAGCGGGGTCCTACGAGCAGTACTTC. Protein: CASSPKGLAGSYEQYF.

The chain joins TRBV5-4 to TRBJ2-4, with TRBD2 matching over 7 bases. Germline V gives CDR1 SGHNT, CDR2 YYREEE (reference sequence). This CDR3 has 14 amino acids. J lost 2 bases, V lost 10 bases, and 9 bases had no gene match. The CDR3 sequence is CAATWEGSKNIQYF. For the CDR3, the DNA is TGTGCCGCAACCTGGGAGGGGTCCAAAAACATTCAGTACTTC.

The rearrangement uses TRBV18 and TRBJ2-3, with 14 bases matching TRBD2. This CDR3 region has 16 residues. Germline CDR1 reads KGHSH; CDR2 reads LQKENI. J gave up 2 bases and V 5 bases, and 3 bases lay outside the gene matches. The chain's CDR3 is CASSATSGRATDTQYF. CDR3 coding DNA: TGTGCCAGCTCAGCGACTAGCGGGAGGGCCACAGATACGCAGTATTTT.

The chain recombines TRBV7-9 with TRBJ2-1, with D perhaps matching TRBD1 (5 bases). Between the trimmed V and J ends, which lost 2 bases and 6 bases, there was a span of 8 bases. Germline V gene data show CDR1 as SEHNR and CDR2 as FQNEAQ (reference sequence). CDR3 size: 13 residues. The DNA for the CDR3 is TGTGCCAGCAGCTTACGACAGACCAATGAGCAGTTCTTC. Its translation is CASSLRQTNEQFF.

In this sample, this clone turned up once. V gene TRBV7-8 combines with J gene TRBJ2-7; TRBD2 agrees at 9 bases. Germline trimming cut 1 base from V and 2 bases from J; bases unmatched to any gene: 3. Germline CDR1 reads SGHVS; CDR2 reads FQNEAQ. The CDR3 contains 15 residues. The CDR3 sequence: CASSLGSGGPYEQYF. DNA of the CDR3: TGTGCCAGCAGCTTAGGAAGCGGGGGGCCCTACGAGCAGTACTTC.

The chain couples TRBV19 to TRBJ1-3; D unclear. V was clipped by 4 bases and J by 0 bases, with 7 bases between them. Germline V gene lookup returns CDR1 LNHDA and CDR2 SQIVND (reference sequence). This CDR3 has 14 residues. This CDR3 is CASSRRSSGNTIYF. The CDR3 nucleotides read TGTGCCAGTAGTAGAAGGTCCTCTGGAAACACCATATATTTT.